This T cell receptor (beta chain) was sequenced in a study of shared clonotypes between healthy human individuals. Study information: Per-donor plates numbered three CD4 naive, three CD4 memory, two CD8 naive and one CD8 memory. Study-level points and caveats: Among donors, the sharing of clonotypes was expected to be influenced by sequencing depth. What naive subsets generally showed was a larger estimated richness than memory subsets showed.

The table came from immunoSEQ multiplex PCR; TCRdb's copy has only in-frame clones and leaves some out. The repertoire holds around 1,000,000 clones, with 60% to 85% as singletons. The study separated CD4+ cells into CD45RA+ naive and CD45RA-negative memory subsets. In regard to this clone: Its matching antigen is unknown.

The clonotype was recovered from a man between 18 and 35 years old in good health. Some clones in this sample may be carry-over from other donors' samples. Material: memory CD4+ T cells from PBMCs. Specified subset: CD45RA-negative fraction.

Here the CDR3 reads CASSSAGLNEKLFF. The CDR3 DNA sequence: TGTGCCAGCAGTTCGGCAGGGCTCAATGAAAAACTGTTTTTT. The V gene is TRBV6-5, the J gene TRBJ1-4, with a weak D call TRBD1 (5 bases). With 4 bases removed from V and 5 bases from J, the gap between germline ends came to 11 bases. The germline V gene has CDR1 MNHEY and CDR2 SVGAGI. The CDR3 extends over 14 amino acids.